Each of the 10 T cell receptor beta chains below was sequenced from the same sample in a study of technical replicates of blood from several donors (dated by TCRdb to about 2017). Libraries were constructed by the immunoSEQ multiplex PCR assay. This immuneACCESS table, as held by TCRdb, lists in-frame sequences with V and J called but not all clones. Of the missing ones, under half trace to an unresolved V gene in checked studies; the others have no known cause. For this sample there are roughly 80,000 clones; about nine tenths appear just once. Clones ranked in the top ten supply approximately 0.41% of the sample. Sequenced material: T cells isolated from PBMCs. Receptors were obtained from a human donor in good health.

J is TRBJ2-3 and V is TRBV4-2; 7 bases map to TRBD1. The CDR3 has 16 residues. The V and J ends lost 0 bases and 3 bases, in that order; junction bases with no gene match: 6. Germline V gene lookup returns CDR1 LGHNA and CDR2 YNFKEQ. This CDR3 is CASSQEYRGRTDTQYF. CDR3 in DNA: TGTGCCAGCAGCCAAGAGTACAGGGGTAGGACAGATACGCAGTATTTT.

The rearrangement joins TRBV7-9 to TRBJ1-4; 7 nucleotides agree with TRBD1. This CDR3 spans 14 amino acids. The V segment lost 3 bases and the J segment 5 bases; nucleotides outside the gene matches: 3. Germline-derived CDR1 and CDR2 are SEHNR and FQNEAQ (reference sequence). CDR3 DNA sequence: TGTGCCAGCAGCTTTAACAGGGGAAATGAAAAACTGTTTTTT. The encoded protein is CASSFNRGNEKLFF.

This rearrangement joins TRBV9 to TRBJ1-2, with D maybe TRBD1 (6 bases). Trimming stripped 2 bases from V and 4 bases from J, with 15 bases between. The germline V gene encodes CDR1 SGDLS and CDR2 YYNGEE. The CDR3 totals 15 residues. CDR3 bases: TGTGCCAGCAGCGTTGGTGGGGGCCTCCCCTATGGCTACACCTTC. This encodes CASSVGGGLPYGYTF.

This rearrangement joins TRBV5-1 to TRBJ2-1; D might be TRBD1 (5 bases). The CDR3 runs to 11 residues. Per germline, CDR1 SGHRS and CDR2 YFSETQ. The V end lost 3 bases, the J end lost 10 bases, and 8 bases lay between the germline ends. The CDR3, as DNA: TGCGCCAGCAGCTGGGGCAGGGAGCAGTTCTTC. It codes for CASSWGREQFF.

This clone was counted only a few times. The V and J genes are TRBV28 and TRBJ1-4, with 7 bases lining up with TRBD1. Trimming at V came to 6 bases and at J to 10 bases, leaving 11 bases not matched to a gene. This CDR3 is 14 amino acids long. Germline assignment: CDR1 MDHEN and CDR2 SYDVKM. CDR3 sequence reads: CASSPPTYRGKLFF. DNA of the CDR3: TGTGCCAGCAGCCCGCCCACTTACAGGGGAAAACTGTTTTTT.

The rearrangement uses TRBV5-6 and TRBJ1-2; D remains ambiguous. Germline loops: CDR1 SGHDT, CDR2 YYEEEE. V was pared by 4 bases and J by 4 bases, with 17 bases between. CDR3 length equals 15 residues. CDR3 in DNA: TGTGCCAGCAGCCCCAATGGCGGTTTTCCCTATGGCTACACCTTC. It yields the protein CASSPNGGFPYGYTF.

This chain connects TRBV9 to TRBJ2-2; D perhaps matches TRBD2 (5 bases). Trimming cost V 2 bases and J 2 bases, with 13 bases left between them. CDR3 length: 16 amino acids. CDR1 and CDR2 (germline): SGDLS, YYNGEE. The CDR3 DNA is TGTGCCAGCAGCGTTCTCCAGAGGACTAACACCGGGGAGCTGTTTTTT. It specifies CASSVLQRTNTGELFF.

This clone turned up a few times. The V call is TRBV5-5, the J call TRBJ1-1; D is ambiguous. Germline loops: CDR1 SGHKS, CDR2 YYEKEE (reference sequence). The V gene lost 0 bases and the J gene lost 4 bases, with 7 bases spanning the gap. The CDR3 spans 13 residues. CDR3 residues: CASSLGGGTEAFF. CDR3 sequence (DNA): TGTGCCAGCAGCTTGGGAGGAGGCACTGAAGCTTTCTTT.

V gene TRBV7-3 combines with J gene TRBJ2-6, with a possible D match to TRBD2 (5 bases). The CDR3 contains 17 residues. V lost 5 bases, J lost 0 bases, and 14 bases lay in between. Per the germline V gene, CDR1 is SGHTA and CDR2 is FQGTGA. The CDR3 spells CASSQTEVHSGANVLTF. The DNA for the CDR3 is TGTGCCAGCAGCCAGACGGAGGTGCACTCTGGGGCCAACGTCCTGACTTTC.

CDR3 coding DNA: TGTGCCGTATTCCGGGACAGGGGGCCCGGGGAGCTGTTTTTT. As protein: CAVFRDRGPGELFF. The V gene is TRBV2, the J gene TRBJ2-2; 12 nucleotides match TRBD1. V shed 11 bases and J 6 bases; nucleotides not matched to a gene: 7. This CDR3 is 14 amino acids long. The germline gives CDR1 SNHLY, CDR2 FYNNEI.